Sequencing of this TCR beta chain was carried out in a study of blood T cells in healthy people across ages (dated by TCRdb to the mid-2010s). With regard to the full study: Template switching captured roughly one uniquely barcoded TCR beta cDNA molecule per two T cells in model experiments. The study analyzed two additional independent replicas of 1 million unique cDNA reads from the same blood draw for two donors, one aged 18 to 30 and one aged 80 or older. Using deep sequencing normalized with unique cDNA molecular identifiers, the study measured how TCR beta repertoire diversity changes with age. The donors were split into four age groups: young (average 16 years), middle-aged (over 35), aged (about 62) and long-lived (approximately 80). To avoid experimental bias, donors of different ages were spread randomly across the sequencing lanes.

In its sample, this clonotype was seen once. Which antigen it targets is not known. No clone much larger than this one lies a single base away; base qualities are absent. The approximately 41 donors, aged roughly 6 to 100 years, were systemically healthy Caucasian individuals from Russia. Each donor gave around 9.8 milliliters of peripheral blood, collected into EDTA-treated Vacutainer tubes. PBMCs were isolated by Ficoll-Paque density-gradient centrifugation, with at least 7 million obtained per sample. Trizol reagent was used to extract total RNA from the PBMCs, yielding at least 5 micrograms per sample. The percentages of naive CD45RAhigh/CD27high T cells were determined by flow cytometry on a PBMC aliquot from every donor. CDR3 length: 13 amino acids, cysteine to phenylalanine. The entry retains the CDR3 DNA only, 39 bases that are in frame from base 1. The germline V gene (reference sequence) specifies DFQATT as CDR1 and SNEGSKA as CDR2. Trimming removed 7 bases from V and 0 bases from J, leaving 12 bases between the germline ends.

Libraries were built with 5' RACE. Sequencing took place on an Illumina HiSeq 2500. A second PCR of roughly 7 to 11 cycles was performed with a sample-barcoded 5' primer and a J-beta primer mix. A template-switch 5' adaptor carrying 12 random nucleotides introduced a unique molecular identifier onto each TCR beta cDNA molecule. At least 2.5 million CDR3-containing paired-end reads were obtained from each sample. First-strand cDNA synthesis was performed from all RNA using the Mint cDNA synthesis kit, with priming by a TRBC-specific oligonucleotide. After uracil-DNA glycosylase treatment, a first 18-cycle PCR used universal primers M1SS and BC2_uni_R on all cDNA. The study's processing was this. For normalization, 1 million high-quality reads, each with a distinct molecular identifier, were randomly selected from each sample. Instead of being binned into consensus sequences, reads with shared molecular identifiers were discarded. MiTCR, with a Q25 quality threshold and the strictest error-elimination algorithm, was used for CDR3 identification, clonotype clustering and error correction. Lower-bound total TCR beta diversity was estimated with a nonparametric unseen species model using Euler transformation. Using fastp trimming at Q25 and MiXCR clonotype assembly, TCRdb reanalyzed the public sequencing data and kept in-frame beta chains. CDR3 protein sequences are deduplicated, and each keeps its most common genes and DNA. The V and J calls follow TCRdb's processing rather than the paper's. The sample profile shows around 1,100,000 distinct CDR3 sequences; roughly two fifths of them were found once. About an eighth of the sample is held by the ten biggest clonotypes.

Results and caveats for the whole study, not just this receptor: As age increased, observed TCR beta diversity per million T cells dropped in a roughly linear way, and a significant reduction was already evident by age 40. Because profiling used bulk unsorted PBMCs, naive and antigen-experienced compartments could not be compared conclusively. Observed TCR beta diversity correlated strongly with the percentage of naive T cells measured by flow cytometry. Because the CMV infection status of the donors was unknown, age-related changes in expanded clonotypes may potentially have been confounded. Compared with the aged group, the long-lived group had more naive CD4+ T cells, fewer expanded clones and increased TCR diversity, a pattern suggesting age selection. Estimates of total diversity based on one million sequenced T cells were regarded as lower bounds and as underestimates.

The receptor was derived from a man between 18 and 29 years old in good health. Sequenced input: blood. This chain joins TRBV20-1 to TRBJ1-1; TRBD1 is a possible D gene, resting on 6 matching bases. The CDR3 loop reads CSGMDSMNTEAFF. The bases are TGCAGTGGAATGGACAGCATGAACACTGAAGCTTTCTTT.